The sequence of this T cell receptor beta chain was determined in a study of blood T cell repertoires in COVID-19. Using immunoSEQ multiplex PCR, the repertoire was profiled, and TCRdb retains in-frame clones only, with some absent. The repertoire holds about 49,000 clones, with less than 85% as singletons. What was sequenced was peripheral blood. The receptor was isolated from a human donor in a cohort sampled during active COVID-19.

CDR3 nucleotide sequence: TGTGCCAGCAGTACTGGGGGGGCAACCAAAGAGACCCAGTACTTC. Its translation: CASSTGGATKETQYF. This chain connects TRBV5-4 to TRBJ2-5; TRBD2 is a possible D gene (7 bases). Germline loops: CDR1 SGHNT, CDR2 YYREEE (reference sequence). V lost 5 bases and J lost 3, with 17 bases in between. The CDR3 loop spans 15 amino acids.